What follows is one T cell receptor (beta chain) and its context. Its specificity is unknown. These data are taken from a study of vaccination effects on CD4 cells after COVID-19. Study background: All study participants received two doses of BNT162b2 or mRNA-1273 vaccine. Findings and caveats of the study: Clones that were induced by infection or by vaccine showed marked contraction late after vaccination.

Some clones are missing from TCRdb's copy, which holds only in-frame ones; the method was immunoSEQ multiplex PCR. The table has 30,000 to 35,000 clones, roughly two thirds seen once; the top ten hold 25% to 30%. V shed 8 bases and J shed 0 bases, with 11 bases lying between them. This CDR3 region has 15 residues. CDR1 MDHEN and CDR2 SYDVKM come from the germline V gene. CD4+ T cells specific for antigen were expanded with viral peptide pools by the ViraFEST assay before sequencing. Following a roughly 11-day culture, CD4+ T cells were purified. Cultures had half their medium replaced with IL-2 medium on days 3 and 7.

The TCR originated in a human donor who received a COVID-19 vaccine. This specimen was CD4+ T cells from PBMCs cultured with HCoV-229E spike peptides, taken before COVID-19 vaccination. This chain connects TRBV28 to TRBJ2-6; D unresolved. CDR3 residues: CASSDGVSGANVLTF. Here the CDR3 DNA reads TGTGCCAGCTCGGACGGAGTCTCTGGGGCCAACGTCCTGACTTTC.